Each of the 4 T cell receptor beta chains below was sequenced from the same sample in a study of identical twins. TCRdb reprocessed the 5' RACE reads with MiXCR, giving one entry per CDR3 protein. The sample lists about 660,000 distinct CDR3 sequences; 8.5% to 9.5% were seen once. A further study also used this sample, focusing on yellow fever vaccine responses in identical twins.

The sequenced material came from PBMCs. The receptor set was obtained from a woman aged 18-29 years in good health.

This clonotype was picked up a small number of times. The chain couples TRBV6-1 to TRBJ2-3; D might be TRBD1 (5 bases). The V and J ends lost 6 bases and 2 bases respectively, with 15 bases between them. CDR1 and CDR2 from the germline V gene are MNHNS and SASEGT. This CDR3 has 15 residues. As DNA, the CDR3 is TGTGCCAGCAGCTCAGGGATGTTATCCACAGATACGCAGTATTTT. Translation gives CASSSGMLSTDTQYF.

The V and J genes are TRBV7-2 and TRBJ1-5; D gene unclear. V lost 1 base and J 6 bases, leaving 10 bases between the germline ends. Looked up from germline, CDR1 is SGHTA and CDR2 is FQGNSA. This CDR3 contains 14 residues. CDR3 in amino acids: CASSLEPGSQPQHF. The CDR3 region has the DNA TGTGCCAGCAGCTTAGAACCGGGAAGTCAGCCCCAGCATTTT.

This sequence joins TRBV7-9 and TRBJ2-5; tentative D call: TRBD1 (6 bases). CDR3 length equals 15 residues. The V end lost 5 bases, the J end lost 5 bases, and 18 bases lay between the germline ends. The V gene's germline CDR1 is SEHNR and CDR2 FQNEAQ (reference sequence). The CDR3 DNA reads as TGTGCCAGCAGCCCCGCCTACAGGGAAGGCGAGACCCAGTACTTC. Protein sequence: CASSPAYREGETQYF.

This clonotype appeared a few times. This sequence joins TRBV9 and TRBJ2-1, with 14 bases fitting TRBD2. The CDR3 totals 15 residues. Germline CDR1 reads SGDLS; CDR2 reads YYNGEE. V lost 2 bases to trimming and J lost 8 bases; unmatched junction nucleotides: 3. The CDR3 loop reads CASSVGTSGSYEQFF. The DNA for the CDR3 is TGTGCCAGCAGCGTGGGGACTAGCGGGAGCTATGAGCAGTTCTTC. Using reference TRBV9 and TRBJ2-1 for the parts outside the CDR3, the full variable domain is DSGVTQTPKHLITATGQRVTLRCSPRSGDLSVYWYQQSLDQGLQFLIQYYNGEERAKGNILERFSAQQFPDLHSELNLSSLELGDSALYFCASSVGTSGSYEQFFGPGTRLTVL.